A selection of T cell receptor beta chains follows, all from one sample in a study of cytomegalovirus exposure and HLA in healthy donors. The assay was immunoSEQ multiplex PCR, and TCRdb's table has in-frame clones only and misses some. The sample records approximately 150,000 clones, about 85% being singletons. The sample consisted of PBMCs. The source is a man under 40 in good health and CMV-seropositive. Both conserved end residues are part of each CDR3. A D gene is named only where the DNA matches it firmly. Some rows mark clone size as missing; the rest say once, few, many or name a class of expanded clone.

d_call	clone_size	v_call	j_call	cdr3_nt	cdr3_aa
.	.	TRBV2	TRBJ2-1	TGTGCCAGCGCCCCTAACCGCAATGAGCAGTTCTTC	CASAPNRNEQFF
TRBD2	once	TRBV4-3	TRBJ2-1	TGCGCCAGCAGCCAAGATAGCGGGATCTCCTACAATGAGCAGTTCTTC	CASSQDSGISYNEQFF
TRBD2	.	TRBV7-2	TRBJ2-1	TGTGCCAGCAGCTTAGCGAGTCGGGAGGCTTACAATGAGCAGTTCTTC	CASSLASREAYNEQFF
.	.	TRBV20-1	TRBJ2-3	TGCAGTGTGGAGGGTACAGATACGCAGTATTTT	CSVEGTDTQYF
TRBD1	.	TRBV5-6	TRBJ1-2	TGTGCCAGCAGCTCCTGGCTATACAGGGGGTTAACAGCAAACTATGGCTACACCTTC	CASSSWLYRGLTANYGYTF
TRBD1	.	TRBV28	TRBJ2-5	TGTGCCAGCAGTTTCATCGGGACAGCTGAGACCCAGTACTTC	CASSFIGTAETQYF
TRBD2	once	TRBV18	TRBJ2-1	TGTGCCAGCTCACCACGTGCTAGCGGGTTTTCATACAATGAGCAGTTCTTC	CASSPRASGFSYNEQFF
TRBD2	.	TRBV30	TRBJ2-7	TGTGCCTGGAGTCTTGGGGAGGGCGAGCAGTACTTC	CAWSLGEGEQYF
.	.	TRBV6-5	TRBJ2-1	TGTGCCAGCAGTTACCAGGCCTCCTCCTACAATGAGCAGTTCTTC	CASSYQASSYNEQFF
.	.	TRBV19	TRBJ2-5	TGTGCCAGTAGGGAAGGGGTCCAAGAGACCCAGTACTTC	CASREGVQETQYF